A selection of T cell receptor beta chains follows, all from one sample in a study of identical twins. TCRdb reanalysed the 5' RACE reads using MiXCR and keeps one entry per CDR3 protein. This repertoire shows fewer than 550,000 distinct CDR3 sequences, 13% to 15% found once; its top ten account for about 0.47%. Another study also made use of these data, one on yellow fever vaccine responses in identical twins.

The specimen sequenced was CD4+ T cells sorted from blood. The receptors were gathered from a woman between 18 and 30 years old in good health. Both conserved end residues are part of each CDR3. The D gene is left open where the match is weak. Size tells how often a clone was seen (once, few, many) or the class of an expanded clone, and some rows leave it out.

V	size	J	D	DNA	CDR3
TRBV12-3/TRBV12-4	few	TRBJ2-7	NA	TGTGCCAGCAGCCCGAACAGGGACGAGCAGTACTTC	CASSPNRDEQYF
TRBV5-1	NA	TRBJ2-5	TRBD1	TGCGCCAGCAGCTTAGGGACAGGGGGCTTTGGAGAGACCCAGTACTTC	CASSLGTGGFGETQYF
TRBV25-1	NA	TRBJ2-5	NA	TGTGCCAGCACGGCCCGTGAACTTCAAGAGACCCAGTACTTC	CASTARELQETQYF
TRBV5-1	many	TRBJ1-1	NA	TGCGCCAGCAGCTTAAAGGGACTCATGAACACTGAAGCTTTCTTT	CASSLKGLMNTEAFF
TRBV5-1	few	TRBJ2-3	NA	TGCGCCAGCAGAAGGGTCCTAACTAGCCCCGGCACAGATACGCAGTATTTT	CASRRVLTSPGTDTQYF
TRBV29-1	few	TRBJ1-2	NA	TGCAGCGTTCTCTCTGGGGGCTACACCTTC	CSVLSGGYTF
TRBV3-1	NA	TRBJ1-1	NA	TGTGCCAGCAGCCAAGCGCTGACAGCTGCTTTCTTT	CASSQALTAAFF
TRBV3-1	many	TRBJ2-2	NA	TGTGCCAGCAGCCGAGACAGGTCCGATTCAACCGGGGAGCTGTTTTTT	CASSRDRSDSTGELFF
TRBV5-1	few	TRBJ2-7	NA	TGCGCCAGCAGCCAGGGAGGGGGGGGCGAAGTCGAGCAGTACTTC	CASSQGGGGEVEQYF
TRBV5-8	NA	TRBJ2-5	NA	TGTGCCAGCAGCAGCCCCTTGAGGGGAGAGACCCAGTACTTC	CASSSPLRGETQYF
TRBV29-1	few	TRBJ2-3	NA	TGCAGCGTTGAAGGGGGGGCCCTCACAGATACGCAGTATTTT	CSVEGGALTDTQYF
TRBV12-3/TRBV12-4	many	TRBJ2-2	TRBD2	TGTGCCAGCAGCGGACACGGGGGGGGTGCCACCGGGGAGCTGTTTTTT	CASSGHGGGATGELFF
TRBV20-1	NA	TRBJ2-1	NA	TGCAGTGCTAGAGTTCCGAGCCCTTCCTACAATGAGCAGTTCTTC	CSARVPSPSYNEQFF
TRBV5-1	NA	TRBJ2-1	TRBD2	TGCGCCAGCAGCTTTAGTACGTCGACTAGCAATCATGAGCAGTTCTTC	CASSFSTSTSNHEQFF
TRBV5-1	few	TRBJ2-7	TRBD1	TGCGCCAGCAGCTTGTCTTGGACAGGATCCTACGAGCAGTACTTC	CASSLSWTGSYEQYF
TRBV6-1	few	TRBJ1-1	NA	TGTGCCAGCAGCCTTGGAATTCAGGCGAACACTGAAGCTTTCTTT	CASSLGIQANTEAFF
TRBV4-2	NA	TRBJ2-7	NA	TGTGCCAGCAGCCAGTGGGGGACATTCGTCTACGAGCAGTACTTC	CASSQWGTFVYEQYF
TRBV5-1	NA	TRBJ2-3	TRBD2	TGCGCCAGCAGCTTGACTAGCGCCACTAGCACAGATACGCAGTATTTT	CASSLTSATSTDTQYF
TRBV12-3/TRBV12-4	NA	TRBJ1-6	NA	TGTGCCAGTGGTGCAGAGCCCTATAATTCACCCCTCCACTTT	CASGAEPYNSPLHF
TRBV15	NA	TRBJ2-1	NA	TGTGCCACCAGCAGAACCTATCCCCTGAGCTCCTACAATGAGCAGTTCTTC	CATSRTYPLSSYNEQFF
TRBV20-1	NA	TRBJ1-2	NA	TGCAGTGCTAGAGAGTGGGGGCCTAACTATGGCTACACCTTC	CSAREWGPNYGYTF
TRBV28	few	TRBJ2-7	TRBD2	TGTGCCAGCAGTCCCCCGGCGGGGGGGGAGATTTACGAGCAGTACTTC	CASSPPAGGEIYEQYF
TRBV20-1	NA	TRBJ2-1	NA	TGCAGTGCACACTCTCCCCTAGCGACTAGGGGGAATGAGCAGTTCTTC	CSAHSPLATRGNEQFF
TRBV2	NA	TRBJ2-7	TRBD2	TGTGCCAGCAGTGCCACCCCCCCATCCGGGGCTAGCGGGAGTTTCTACGAGCAGTACTTC	CASSATPPSGASGSFYEQYF
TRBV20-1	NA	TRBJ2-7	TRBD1	TGCAGTGCTACGGACAGGGACGAGCAGTACTTC	CSATDRDEQYF
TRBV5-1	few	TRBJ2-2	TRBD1	TGCGCCAGTACCGACAGGGGGCTAGTCGGGGAGCTGTTTTTT	CASTDRGLVGELFF
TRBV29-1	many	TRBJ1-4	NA	TGCAGCGTTGAACGTAATGAAAAACTGTTTTTT	CSVERNEKLFF
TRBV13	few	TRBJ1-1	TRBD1	TGTGCCAGCAGCACCTCCGGGACAGTCACTGAAGCTTTCTTT	CASSTSGTVTEAFF
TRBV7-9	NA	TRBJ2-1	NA	TGTGCCAGCAGCTACCGGGACCCCATCTACAATGAGCAGTTCTTC	CASSYRDPIYNEQFF
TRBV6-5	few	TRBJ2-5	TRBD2	TGTGCCAGCAGTTACCGTGCGAGATCCGGGACTAGGGAGACCCAGTACTTC	CASSYRARSGTRETQYF
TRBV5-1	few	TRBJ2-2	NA	TGCGCCAGCAGCGGCTCCCAGGGGAACGGGGAGCTGTTTTTT	CASSGSQGNGELFF
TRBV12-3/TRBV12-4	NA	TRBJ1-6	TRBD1	TGTGCCAGCAGCGAGGACAGGGCGAATTCACCCCTCCACTTT	CASSEDRANSPLHF
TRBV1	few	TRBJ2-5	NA	TGCACCAGCAGCCATCTCGGGACTAGCGGGAGACATACAAAGGAGACCCAGTACTTC	CTSSHLGTSGRHTKETQYF
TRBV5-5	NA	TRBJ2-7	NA	TGTGCCAGCATCCCCCAATACGAGCAGTACTTC	CASIPQYEQYF
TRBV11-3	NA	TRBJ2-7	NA	TGTGCCAGCAAGGGGGGGTACGAGCAGTACTTC	CASKGGYEQYF
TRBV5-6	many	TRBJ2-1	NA	TGTGCCAGCAGCTACAGGGAAAATGAGCAGTTCTTC	CASSYRENEQFF
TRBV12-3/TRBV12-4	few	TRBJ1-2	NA	TGTGCCAGCAGTTTGAGGGGACCGCCTTCAAATAACTATGGCTACACCTTC	CASSLRGPPSNNYGYTF
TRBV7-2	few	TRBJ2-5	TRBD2	TGTGCCAGCAGCTTAAAAGTCGGCCTAGCGGGAGGAGAGACCCAGTACTTC	CASSLKVGLAGGETQYF
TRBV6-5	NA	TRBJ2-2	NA	TGTGCCAGCAGTTACAGGTCCGGGGAGCTGTTTTTT	CASSYRSGELFF
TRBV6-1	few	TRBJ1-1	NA	TGTGCCAGCAGAAGTACAGGTATGGTCACTGAAGCTTTCTTT	CASRSTGMVTEAFF
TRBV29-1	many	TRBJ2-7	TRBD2	TGCAGCGTTGCCCCGGGACTAGACAAATACGAGCAGTACTTC	CSVAPGLDKYEQYF
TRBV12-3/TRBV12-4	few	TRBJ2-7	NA	TGTGCCAGCAGTTTAGGGACGGGATCAAGTGGGCCATACTTC	CASSLGTGSSGPYF
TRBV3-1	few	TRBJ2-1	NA	TGTGCCAGCAGCCGGGACTTTCTAACCAATGAGCAGTTCTTC	CASSRDFLTNEQFF
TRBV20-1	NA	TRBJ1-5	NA	TGCAGTGCTAGGCCCCCTGGCAGGTTCAATCAGCCCCAGCATTTT	CSARPPGRFNQPQHF
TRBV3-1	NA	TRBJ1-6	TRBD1	TGTGCCAGCAGCCCCTCGACAGGGTCAAATTCACCCCTCCACTTT	CASSPSTGSNSPLHF
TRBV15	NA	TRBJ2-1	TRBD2	TGTGCCACCAAATCGGGAGGGCCTCACAATGAGCAGTTCTTC	CATKSGGPHNEQFF
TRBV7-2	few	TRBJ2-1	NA	TGTGCCAGCAGCTTCCCGAGAACCACCTACAATGAGCAGTTCTTC	CASSFPRTTYNEQFF
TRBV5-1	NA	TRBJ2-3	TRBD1	TGCGCCAGCAGCTTGGGGGACAGACCCACAGATACGCAGTATTTT	CASSLGDRPTDTQYF
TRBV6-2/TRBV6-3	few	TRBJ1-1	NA	TGTGCCAGCGTTCGGGGCCAGGTGAACACTGAAGCTTTCTTT	CASVRGQVNTEAFF
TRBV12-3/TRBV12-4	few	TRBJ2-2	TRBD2	TGTGCCAGCAGTTCGGAGCTAGCGGGAATCAACGGGGAGCTGTTTTTT	CASSSELAGINGELFF
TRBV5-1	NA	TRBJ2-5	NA	TGCGCCAGCAGCCAAGACCAACTCACCCAGTACTTC	CASSQDQLTQYF
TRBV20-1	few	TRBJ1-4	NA	TGCAGTGCGAGAGAGGACACCAGGGGAAAAAAACTGTTTTTT	CSAREDTRGKKLFF
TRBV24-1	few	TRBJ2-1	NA	TGTGCCACCAGTGACCACCACGAGCAGTTCTTC	CATSDHHEQFF
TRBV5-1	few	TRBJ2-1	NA	TGCGCCAGCAGCTTCTCTCGGGGTGAGCAGTTCTTC	CASSFSRGEQFF
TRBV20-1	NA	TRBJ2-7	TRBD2	TGCAGTGCTAGAGACCGCGGGAGCCCGAACGAGCAGTACTTC	CSARDRGSPNEQYF
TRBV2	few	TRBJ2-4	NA	TGTGCCAGCAGTGCCAGGGGGGGGGCCAAAAACATTCAGTACTTC	CASSARGGAKNIQYF